Given below is one TCR beta chain in context. Roughly 0.45 to 1 ug RNA was reverse transcribed with random hexamers. TCRdb used MiXCR to reprocess the immunoSEQ multiplex PCR reads, holding one entry per CDR3 protein. Among around 71,000 distinct CDR3 sequences listed, roughly 93% were seen once. The data were taken from a study of CD8 T cells in Susac syndrome. V dropped 1 base and J dropped 4 bases, with 7 bases sitting between them. The CDR3 totals 13 residues. From germline, CDR1 is SGHTA and CDR2 FQGNSA. Input material: CD4+ T cells from PBMCs. V is TRBV7-2 and J is TRBJ1-2, with no clear D. The source of this sequence is a human donor with Susac syndrome. CDR3 bases: TGTGCCAGCAGCTTAGTTGGGCGCTATGGCTACACCTTC. Protein sequence: CASSLVGRYGYTF.